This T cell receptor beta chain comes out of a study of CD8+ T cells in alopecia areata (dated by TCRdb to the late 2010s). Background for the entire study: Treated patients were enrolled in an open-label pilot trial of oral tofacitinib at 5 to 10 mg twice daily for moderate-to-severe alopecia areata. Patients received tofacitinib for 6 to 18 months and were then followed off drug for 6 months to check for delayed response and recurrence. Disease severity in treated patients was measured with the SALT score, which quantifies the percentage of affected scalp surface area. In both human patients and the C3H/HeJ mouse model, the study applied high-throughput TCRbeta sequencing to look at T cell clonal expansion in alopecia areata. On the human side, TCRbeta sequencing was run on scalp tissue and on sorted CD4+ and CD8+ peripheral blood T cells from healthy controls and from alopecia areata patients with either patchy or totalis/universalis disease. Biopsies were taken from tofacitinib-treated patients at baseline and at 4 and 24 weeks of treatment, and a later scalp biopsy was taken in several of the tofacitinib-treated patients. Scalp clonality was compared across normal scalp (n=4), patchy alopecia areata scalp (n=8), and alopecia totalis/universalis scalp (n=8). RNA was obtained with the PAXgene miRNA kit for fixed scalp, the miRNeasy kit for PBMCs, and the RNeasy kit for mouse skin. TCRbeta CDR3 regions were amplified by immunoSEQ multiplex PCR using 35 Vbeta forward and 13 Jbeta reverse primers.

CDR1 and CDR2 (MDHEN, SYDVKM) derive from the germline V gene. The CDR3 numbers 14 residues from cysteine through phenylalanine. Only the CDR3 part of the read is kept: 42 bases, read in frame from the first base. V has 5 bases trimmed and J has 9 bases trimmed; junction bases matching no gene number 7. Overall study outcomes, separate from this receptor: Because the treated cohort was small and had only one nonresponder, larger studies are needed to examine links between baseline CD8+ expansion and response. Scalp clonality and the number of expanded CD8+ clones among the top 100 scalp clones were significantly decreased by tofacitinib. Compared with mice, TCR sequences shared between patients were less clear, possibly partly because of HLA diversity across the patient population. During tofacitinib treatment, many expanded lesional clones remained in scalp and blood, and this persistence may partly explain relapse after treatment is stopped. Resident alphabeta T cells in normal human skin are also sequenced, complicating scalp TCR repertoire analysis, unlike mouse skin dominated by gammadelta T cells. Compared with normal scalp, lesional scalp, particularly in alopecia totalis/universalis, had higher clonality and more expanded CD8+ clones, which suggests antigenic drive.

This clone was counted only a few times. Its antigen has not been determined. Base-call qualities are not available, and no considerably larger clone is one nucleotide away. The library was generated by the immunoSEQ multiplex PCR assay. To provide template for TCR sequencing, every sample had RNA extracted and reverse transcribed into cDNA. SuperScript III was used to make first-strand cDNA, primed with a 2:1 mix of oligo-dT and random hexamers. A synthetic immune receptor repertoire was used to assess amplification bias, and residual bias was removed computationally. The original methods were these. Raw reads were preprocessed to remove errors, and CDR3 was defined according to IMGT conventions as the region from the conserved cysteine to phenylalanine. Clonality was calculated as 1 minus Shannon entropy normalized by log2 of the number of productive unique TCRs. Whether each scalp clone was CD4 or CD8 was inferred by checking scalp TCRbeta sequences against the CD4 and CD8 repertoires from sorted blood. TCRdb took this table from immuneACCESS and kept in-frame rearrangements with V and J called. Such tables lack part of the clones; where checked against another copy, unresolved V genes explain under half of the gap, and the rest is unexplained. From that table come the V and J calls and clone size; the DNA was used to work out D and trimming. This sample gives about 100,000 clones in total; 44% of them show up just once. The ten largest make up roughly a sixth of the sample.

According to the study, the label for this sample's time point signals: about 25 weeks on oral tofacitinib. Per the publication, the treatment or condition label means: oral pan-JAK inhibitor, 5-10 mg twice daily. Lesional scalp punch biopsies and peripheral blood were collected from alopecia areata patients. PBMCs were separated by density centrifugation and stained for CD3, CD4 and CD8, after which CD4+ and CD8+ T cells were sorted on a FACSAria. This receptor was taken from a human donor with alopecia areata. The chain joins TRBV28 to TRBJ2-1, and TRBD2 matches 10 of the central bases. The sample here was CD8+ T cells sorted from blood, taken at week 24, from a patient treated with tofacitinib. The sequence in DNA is TGTGCCAGCAGTACAGCGGGAGGGCCCCTTGAGCAGTTCTTC. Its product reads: CASSTAGGPLEQFF.